The clone carrying this TCR beta chain was found a few times. Antigen: not known. The data belong to a study of T cells in Graves' hyperthyroidism and ophthalmopathy. Study conclusions and caveats: The model made its ophthalmopathy prediction, and onset followed a median roughly 6.5 months later.

Each person with ophthalmopathy scored at least 3 on the Clinical Activity Score, reached NOSPECS grade 4 or higher, and had been ill under 3 months. Exclusion of a patient resulted from uncontrolled infection, other autoimmune disease, pregnancy or lactation. It was RNA transcripts that yielded the amplified TCR beta CDR3 regions. RT-PCR in the first round (using the HTBI primer set) targeted the TCR CDR3. A single record per CDR3 protein comes from TCRdb applying MiXCR to the multiplex PCR reads. This sample has about 640,000 distinct CDR3 sequences, with approximately 15% found just once. The CDR3 totals 17 residues. V was pared by 3 bases and J by 1 base, with 4 bases of the junction left unmatched. CDR1 and CDR2 (germline): SGHRS, YFSETQ.

Sample: blood. The sequence was collected from a woman between 50 and 59 years old with Graves' ophthalmopathy. The chain has TRBV5-1 and TRBJ2-7, with TRBD2 matching over 16 bases. The CDR3 protein is CASSWGLAGGPSYEQYF. In DNA, the CDR3 is TGCGCCAGCAGCTGGGGACTAGCGGGAGGGCCTTCCTACGAGCAGTACTTC.